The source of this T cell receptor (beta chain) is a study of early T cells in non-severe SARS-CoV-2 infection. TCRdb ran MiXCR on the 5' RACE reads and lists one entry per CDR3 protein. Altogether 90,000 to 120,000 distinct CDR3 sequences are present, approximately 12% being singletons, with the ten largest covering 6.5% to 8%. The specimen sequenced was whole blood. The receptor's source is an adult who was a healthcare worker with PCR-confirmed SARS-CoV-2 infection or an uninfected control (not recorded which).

CDR3 loop: CSVERGYGYTF. The CDR3 coding sequence is TGCAGCGTTGAGCGGGGCTATGGCTACACCTTC. The chain carries TRBV29-1 and TRBJ1-2; D unresolved. V dropped 3 bases and J dropped 4 bases, with 6 bases sitting between them. CDR3 size: 11 residues. Germline assignment: CDR1 SQVTM and CDR2 ANQGSEA.